Listed below are T cell receptor beta chains from one sample, sequenced in a study of CD8 T cells in Susac syndrome. MiXCR was run by TCRdb on the immunoSEQ multiplex PCR reads, yielding one entry per CDR3 protein. Seen here are some 76,000 distinct CDR3 sequences, over 75% observed once, and the top ten hold under 0.6%. Sequences were obtained from CD8+ T cells from PBMCs. The receptors derive from a human donor with multiple sclerosis. The CDR3 runs from the conserved cysteine through the conserved F or W. The order of the fields is J gene, clone size, D gene, V gene, CDR3 DNA, CDR3 protein. The D gene is left open where the match is weak. Not every row has a clone size; where given, it reads once, few, many or a size class.

j_gene: TRBJ1-1; abundance: .; d_gene: .; v_gene: TRBV28; CDR3nt: TGTGCCAGCACCACTAGAGGACGGCCGTCCACTGAAGCTTTCTTT; CDR3aa: CASTTRGRPSTEAFF
j_gene: TRBJ2-5; abundance: .; d_gene: .; v_gene: TRBV4-1; CDR3nt: TGCGCCAGCAGCCAAGATCACTACCCCCAAGAGACCCAGTACTTC; CDR3aa: CASSQDHYPQETQYF
j_gene: TRBJ2-5; abundance: .; d_gene: TRBD1; v_gene: TRBV12-5; CDR3nt: TGTGCTAGTGGTTTGACCTCGGGACAGGGGACTAGGGAGACCCAGTACTTC; CDR3aa: CASGLTSGQGTRETQYF
j_gene: TRBJ2-2; abundance: .; d_gene: TRBD1; v_gene: TRBV10-3; CDR3nt: TGTGCCATCAGAGGACAGGGCGGAAACACCGGGGAGCTGTTTTTT; CDR3aa: CAIRGQGGNTGELFF
j_gene: TRBJ1-5; abundance: few; d_gene: .; v_gene: TRBV6-2/TRBV6-3; CDR3nt: TGTGCCAGCAGTTACTCGGGGGGCTCGGATCAGCCCCAGCATTTT; CDR3aa: CASSYSGGSDQPQHF
j_gene: TRBJ1-6; abundance: .; d_gene: TRBD1; v_gene: TRBV6-9; CDR3nt: TGTGCCAGCAGATATTTGACAGGGTCAGGTTCACCCCTCCACTTT; CDR3aa: CASRYLTGSGSPLHF
j_gene: TRBJ2-5; abundance: .; d_gene: TRBD2; v_gene: TRBV7-6; CDR3nt: TGTGCCAGCAGCCCCCCTCTAGCGGGAGAGACCCAGTACTTC; CDR3aa: CASSPPLAGETQYF
j_gene: TRBJ2-3; abundance: .; d_gene: TRBD1; v_gene: TRBV28; CDR3nt: TGTACCAGCAGTGAGACAGGGGCTAGCACAGATACGCAGTATTTT; CDR3aa: CTSSETGASTDTQYF
j_gene: TRBJ2-1; abundance: .; d_gene: .; v_gene: TRBV12-5; CDR3nt: TGTGCTAGTGGTTTGGTACCCAGCCGTGATGAGCAGTTCTTC; CDR3aa: CASGLVPSRDEQFF
j_gene: TRBJ1-1; abundance: .; d_gene: .; v_gene: TRBV6-5; CDR3nt: TGTGCCAGCAGTTACCTCCAAATCTCTGAAGCTTTCTTT; CDR3aa: CASSYLQISEAFF
j_gene: TRBJ1-2; abundance: .; d_gene: .; v_gene: TRBV28; CDR3nt: TGTGCCAGCACCAGGGGAGATAGCTACTATGGCTACACCTTC; CDR3aa: CASTRGDSYYGYTF
j_gene: TRBJ1-5; abundance: .; d_gene: .; v_gene: TRBV27; CDR3nt: TGTGCCAGCAGCCCAGGGTTTATCAATCAGCCCCAGCATTTT; CDR3aa: CASSPGFINQPQHF
j_gene: TRBJ2-7; abundance: .; d_gene: .; v_gene: TRBV27; CDR3nt: TGTGCCAGCAGTTTAGGGGCAGTGCCCAGCTCCTACGAGCAGTACTTC; CDR3aa: CASSLGAVPSSYEQYF
j_gene: TRBJ2-7; abundance: .; d_gene: .; v_gene: TRBV27; CDR3nt: TGTGCCAGCAGTTTAAGGAGCGGGCAGACCTACGAGCAGTACTTC; CDR3aa: CASSLRSGQTYEQYF
j_gene: TRBJ2-1; abundance: .; d_gene: TRBD2; v_gene: TRBV3-1; CDR3nt: TGTGCCAGCAGCCATAGGACTAGCGGGTTCTACAATGAGCAGTTCTTC; CDR3aa: CASSHRTSGFYNEQFF
j_gene: TRBJ1-2; abundance: .; d_gene: .; v_gene: TRBV4-3; CDR3nt: TGCGCCAGCAGCCAAGATGACAGTAACTATGGCTACACCTTC; CDR3aa: CASSQDDSNYGYTF
j_gene: TRBJ2-3; abundance: once; d_gene: .; v_gene: TRBV6-1; CDR3nt: TGTGCCAGCAGTACTTTCGTAGGGGCCACAGATACGCAGTATTTT; CDR3aa: CASSTFVGATDTQYF
j_gene: TRBJ1-2; abundance: few; d_gene: .; v_gene: TRBV6-1; CDR3nt: TGTGCCAGCAGTGCCTCCAGAAGGGGAAACGGAGATGGCTACACCTTC; CDR3aa: CASSASRRGNGDGYTF
j_gene: TRBJ2-7; abundance: medium-sized; d_gene: TRBD1; v_gene: TRBV7-2; CDR3nt: TGTGCCAGCAGCTTAGGAGGGGGCGGAGGATCCTACGAGCAGTACTTC; CDR3aa: CASSLGGGGGSYEQYF
j_gene: TRBJ2-2; abundance: .; d_gene: .; v_gene: TRBV2; CDR3nt: TGTGCCAGCAGTGAGTTAGCGATCCCCTCAAAGAACACCGGGGAGCTGTTTTTT; CDR3aa: CASSELAIPSKNTGELFF
j_gene: TRBJ1-2; abundance: few; d_gene: TRBD1; v_gene: TRBV14; CDR3nt: TGTGCCAGCAGCCAAGACGCCCCGGGACAGGTTGCTGGCTACACCTTC; CDR3aa: CASSQDAPGQVAGYTF
j_gene: TRBJ2-7; abundance: .; d_gene: .; v_gene: TRBV9; CDR3nt: TGTGCCAGCAGCATTGGGTTTGGCGAGCAGTACTTC; CDR3aa: CASSIGFGEQYF